A selection of T cell receptor beta chains follows, all from one sample in a study of cytomegalovirus exposure and HLA in healthy donors. Sequencing was performed with immunoSEQ multiplex PCR; in TCRdb, only in-frame clones are kept and a portion is missing. The sample shows 200,000 or so clones, 75% to 85% of them seen only once. The specimen was PBMCs. The receptors originated from a woman aged 25 to 39 in good health and CMV-seropositive. CDR3s include the opening cysteine and the closing phenylalanine or tryptophan. The order of the fields is V gene, J gene, CDR3 protein.

V gene: TRBV2
J gene: TRBJ2-7
CDR3 protein: CASSEQGVVYEQYF

V gene: TRBV6-4
J gene: TRBJ1-5
CDR3 protein: CASSDSGEGQPQHF

V gene: TRBV7-9
J gene: TRBJ2-1
CDR3 protein: CASSLSGTTNEQFF

V gene: TRBV7-9
J gene: TRBJ1-1
CDR3 protein: CASSKATNTEAFF

V gene: TRBV19
J gene: TRBJ2-7
CDR3 protein: CASSVRGLDLYEQYF

V gene: TRBV11-2
J gene: TRBJ2-1
CDR3 protein: CASSPMRQGDNEQFF

V gene: TRBV5-1
J gene: TRBJ1-1
CDR3 protein: CASSFTVNTEAFF

V gene: TRBV11-3
J gene: TRBJ2-1
CDR3 protein: CASSRSGVPEQFF

V gene: TRBV2
J gene: TRBJ2-7
CDR3 protein: CASSEWALGLADSYEQYF

V gene: TRBV28
J gene: TRBJ2-1
CDR3 protein: CASSLPGVSYNEQFF

V gene: TRBV2
J gene: TRBJ2-3
CDR3 protein: CASRAEGTSLDTQYF

V gene: TRBV6-5
J gene: TRBJ2-7
CDR3 protein: CASSYFVGAAYEQYF

V gene: TRBV6-5
J gene: TRBJ1-4
CDR3 protein: CASSGTGGHEEKLFF

V gene: TRBV6-5
J gene: TRBJ1-2
CDR3 protein: CASSFVGQGADYGYTF

V gene: TRBV2
J gene: TRBJ2-5
CDR3 protein: CASSELAETQYF

V gene: TRBV12-5
J gene: TRBJ2-7
CDR3 protein: CASGLDQGVREQYF

V gene: TRBV5-6
J gene: TRBJ1-2
CDR3 protein: CASTKGGFFLYGYTF

V gene: TRBV6-1
J gene: TRBJ1-1
CDR3 protein: CAATMNTEAFF

V gene: TRBV7-2
J gene: TRBJ2-7
CDR3 protein: CASGRGGSSYEQYF

V gene: TRBV9
J gene: TRBJ1-1
CDR3 protein: CASSVGIAVSNTEAFF

V gene: TRBV5-1
J gene: TRBJ1-1
CDR3 protein: CASSRQGGTEAFF

V gene: TRBV29-1
J gene: TRBJ1-1
CDR3 protein: CSVDAGTGDTEAFF

V gene: TRBV2
J gene: TRBJ2-7
CDR3 protein: CASRLAGGRYEQYF

V gene: TRBV5-1
J gene: TRBJ2-7
CDR3 protein: CASSLEDSRQGQYF

V gene: TRBV2
J gene: TRBJ2-7
CDR3 protein: CASSESGIYEQYF

V gene: TRBV27
J gene: TRBJ1-5
CDR3 protein: CASRPKSTSNQPQHF

V gene: TRBV9
J gene: TRBJ2-1
CDR3 protein: CASSVGRGPEQFF

V gene: TRBV5-4
J gene: TRBJ2-7
CDR3 protein: CASSEDRGYEQYF